Reported below is one TCR beta chain. Deep-level assay runs were performed. Here immunoSEQ multiplex PCR was the method, and the copy in TCRdb shows in-frame clones only, minus some. The repertoire holds 2 million to 2.5 million clones, with around 93% as singletons. Positively selected for CCR7, the CD45RO-negative cells used as naive CD8 cells excluded terminally differentiated effector memory CD45RA+ cells. The sample belongs to a study of shared clonotypes between healthy human individuals. Looking at the study overall: There were three CD4 naive, three CD4 memory, two CD8 naive and one CD8 memory plates per donor.

Germline assignment: CDR1 KGHSH and CDR2 LQKENI. V shed 0 bases and J 5 bases; nucleotides not matched to a gene: 5. The CDR3 runs to 16 residues. The chain joins TRBV18 to TRBJ2-5, with 11 nucleotides matching TRBD2. Sequencing was carried out using naive CD8+ T cells from PBMCs. The TCR comes from a man between 18 and 29 years old in good health. Some clones in this sample may be carry-over from other donors' samples. As DNA, the CDR3 is TGTGCCAGCTCACCACCGTTAGCGGGAGGGCGTGAGACCCAGTACTTC. Protein: CASSPPLAGGRETQYF.